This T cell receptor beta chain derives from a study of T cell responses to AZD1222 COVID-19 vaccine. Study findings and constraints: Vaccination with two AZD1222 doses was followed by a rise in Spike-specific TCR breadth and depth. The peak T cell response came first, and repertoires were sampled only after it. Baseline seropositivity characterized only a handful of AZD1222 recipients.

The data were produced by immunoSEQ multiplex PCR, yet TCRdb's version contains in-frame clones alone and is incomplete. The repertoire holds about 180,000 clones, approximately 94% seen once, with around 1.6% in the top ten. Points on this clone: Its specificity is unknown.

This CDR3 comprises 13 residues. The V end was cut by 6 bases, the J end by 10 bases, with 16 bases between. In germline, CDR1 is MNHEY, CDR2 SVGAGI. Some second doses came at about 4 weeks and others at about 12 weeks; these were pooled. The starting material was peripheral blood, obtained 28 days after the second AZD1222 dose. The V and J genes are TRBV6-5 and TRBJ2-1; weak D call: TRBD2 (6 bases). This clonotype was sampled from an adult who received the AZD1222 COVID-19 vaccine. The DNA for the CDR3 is TGTGCCAGCAGGAAACAGACTAGGAGGGAGCAGTTCTTC. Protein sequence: CASRKQTRREQFF.